The following is a TCR beta chain sequence with its context. Antigen specificity is unknown. The V gene lost 3 bases and the J gene lost 0 bases, with 9 bases spanning the gap. This CDR3 is 16 amino acids long. The germline gives CDR1 MRHNA, CDR2 SNTAGT. 13 Jbeta primers and 60 Vbeta primers were used for the PCR. How the authors handled the data: There were about 80 million unique TCR beta chains by a later count, and about 12 million of them were shared. Measured with immunoSEQ multiplex PCR; TCRdb has only the in-frame clones, and not every one. Clonal size and the V and J genes are those of that table, whereas D and trimming came from the DNA. Its listing shows approximately 80,000 clones. The data are from a study of cytomegalovirus exposure and HLA in healthy donors. Study-wide results and limits: A later analysis linked a missense DCLRE1C variant to TCR beta V- and J-gene trimming. V segments that were indistinguishable, TRBV6-2 and TRBV6-3 among them, were omitted from analysis.

This clonotype was sampled from a man younger than 35 in good health and CMV-seropositive. The genes are TRBV6-4 and TRBJ2-6; possible D gene TRBD1, 5 bases. Sample: PBMCs. CDR3 residues: CASSDSDNSGANVLTF. The CDR3 DNA sequence: TGTGCCAGCAGTGATTCGGACAACTCTGGGGCCAACGTCCTGACTTTC.